This T cell receptor (beta chain) was recovered during a study of vaccination and CD4 T cells after COVID-19. About the study: Overlapping SARS-CoV-2, HCoV-NL63, HCoV-OC43 and HCoV-229E spike peptides stimulated the cells. Whole-study results and caveats: Median SARS-CoV-2-reactive clonotype numbers went up from roughly 19 to 38, but not significantly.

Turning to this clonotype: Antigen: not known.

V shed 1 base and J shed 0 bases, with 10 bases lying between them. Germline CDR1 is SEHNR and CDR2 is FQNEAQ (reference sequence). This CDR3 is 15 amino acids long. With the Oncomine TCR Beta short-read assay, DNA from cultured CD4+ T cells was sequenced. MiXCR was run by TCRdb on the PCR reads, yielding one entry per CDR3 protein. In the table there are approximately 15,000 distinct CDR3 sequences, about 28% of which are singletons. Treatment denoted: approximately nine-day PBMC culture with coronavirus spike peptide pools or control peptides (ViraFEST assay). This receptor was taken from a human donor with COVID-19. The chain employs TRBV7-9 and TRBJ2-7, with unresolved D. Sequencing was performed on cultured CD4+ T cells from blood. As DNA, the CDR3 is TGTGCCAGCAGCTTAGAAACAGTGGGCTCCTACGAGCAGTACTTC. It codes for CASSLETVGSYEQYF.